The clone carrying this TCR beta chain was recorded only once. The sample is drawn from a study of blood T cell repertoires in COVID-19. At the level of the study: Acute and convalescent COVID-19 specimens originated in the United States, Italy and Spain. The cDNA or gDNA used as material had been derived from T cells, B-cell-depleted T cells, or PBMCs.

In the study's own analysis: Quantification of nucleated cells was approximated via reference gene primer amplification. Assay used: immunoSEQ multiplex PCR; TCRdb lists only in-frame clones, some missing. V and J calls and clone size are copied from that table; D and trimming were computed from the DNA. The data contain around 180,000 clones, around 87% of them seen just once; the ten biggest clones take up around 2.7%. Germline CDR1 reads SGHDT; CDR2 reads YYEEEE. Trimming pared 0 bases from V and 5 bases from J, leaving 10 bases between. This CDR3 region has 14 residues. The source material was peripheral blood. The sequence derives from a man in his forties with active or convalescent COVID-19. The chain employs TRBV5-6 and TRBJ2-3; perhaps TRBD2 as D (5 bases). This chain's CDR3 is CASSLVSGRDTQYF. The DNA for the CDR3 is TGTGCCAGCAGCTTGGTGAGTGGGAGAGATACGCAGTATTTT.